The 21 T cell receptor beta chains given below trace back to one sample, sequenced in a study of blood T cell repertoires in COVID-19. The data were produced by immunoSEQ multiplex PCR, yet TCRdb's version contains in-frame clones alone and is incomplete. The table shows approximately 280,000 clones, with roughly 85% occurring only once. The specimen sequenced was PBMCs or T cells enriched from blood (not recorded which). Receptors originate from a woman aged 35 to 49 who had recovered from COVID-19.

The chain uses TRBV5-1 and TRBJ2-3; unclear D gene. CDR1 SGHRS and CDR2 YFSETQ come from the germline V gene. The CDR3 runs 12 residues. Trimming pared 7 bases from V and 0 bases from J, leaving 6 bases between. DNA of the CDR3: TGCGCCAGCTCTTATAGCACAGATACGCAGTATTTT. Encoded protein: CASSYSTDTQYF.

This clone was observed a few times. The rearrangement uses TRBV10-3 and TRBJ2-7, with 7 bases fitting TRBD2. CDR3 length: 15 residues. With V trimmed by 6 bases and J by 1 base, 9 bases remained unmatched. Per germline, CDR1 ENHRY and CDR2 SYGVKD. CDR3: CAIRGGASGSYEQYF. The CDR3, as DNA: TGTGCCATCAGGGGTGGAGCTAGCGGATCCTACGAGCAGTACTTC.

The chain employs TRBV28 and TRBJ1-5; 10 bases align to TRBD1. Unmatched junction bases numbered 4, after V lost 3 bases and J lost 5 bases. The CDR3 has 15 amino acids. In germline, CDR1 is MDHEN, CDR2 SYDVKM. The CDR3 loop is CASSFSTGGDQPQHF. The CDR3 DNA reads as TGTGCCAGCAGTTTCTCGACAGGGGGCGATCAGCCCCAGCATTTT.

The chain joins TRBV28 to TRBJ2-7; D possibly corresponds to TRBD1 (6 bases). Trimming stripped 5 bases from V and 2 bases from J, with 13 bases between. The CDR3 length is 14 residues. Per the germline V gene, CDR1 is MDHEN and CDR2 is SYDVKM. The CDR3 DNA sequence: TGTGCCAGCAGTAACAGGGTTGCGCCCTACGAGCAGTACTTC. Translation gives CASSNRVAPYEQYF.

The chain combines TRBV28 with TRBJ1-1, with 7 bases aligning to TRBD1. Germline V CDR1 and CDR2: MDHEN, SYDVKM. The CDR3 runs to 15 residues. After removal of 3 bases from V and 4 bases from J, the junction contained 8 bases not matched to a gene. CDR3 bases: TGTGCCAGCAGTTTTTACAGGGGTAGTGGCACTGAAGCTTTCTTT. This sequence encodes CASSFYRGSGTEAFF.

V and J are TRBV19 and TRBJ2-3, with 14 positions matching TRBD2. V lost 6 bases and J lost 6; bases outside the gene matches: 5. The CDR3 extends over 15 amino acids. The germline V gene has CDR1 LNHDA and CDR2 SQIVND (reference sequence). This CDR3 is CASSRGLAGGDTQYF. In DNA, the CDR3 is TGTGCCAGTAGCCGCGGACTAGCGGGAGGTGATACGCAGTATTTT.

V gene TRBV5-6 combines with J gene TRBJ1-6, with TRBD1 identical over 9 bases. The V and J ends lost 4 bases and 9 bases, in that order; junction bases with no gene match: 8. CDR3 length: 15 amino acids. Germline CDR1 and CDR2: SGHDT and YYEEEE. CDR3 sequence: CASSGLRDRASPLHF. The CDR3 DNA reads TGTGCCAGCAGCGGCCTCCGGGACAGGGCTTCACCCCTCCACTTT.

V and J are TRBV5-4 and TRBJ1-6, with D possibly matching TRBD1 (6 bases). Per germline, CDR1 SGHNT and CDR2 YYREEE (reference sequence). V lost 1 base, J lost 6 bases, and 11 bases lay in between. This CDR3 has 15 residues. CDR3 coding DNA: TGTGCCAGCAGCTTGCCCAGGGGATCTAATTCACCCCTCCACTTT. The encoded protein is CASSLPRGSNSPLHF.

The chain couples TRBV7-8 to TRBJ2-3; D ambiguous. The CDR3 contains 15 residues. With 5 bases removed from V and 1 base from J, the gap between germline ends came to 13 bases. CDR1 and CDR2 (germline): SGHVS, FQNEAQ. CDR3 in DNA: TGTGCCAGCAGCCGAACTAACGCGGGCACAGATACGCAGTATTTT. This codes for CASSRTNAGTDTQYF.

This clone was detected once. This sequence joins TRBV2 and TRBJ2-5; 7 nucleotides align to TRBD2. With V trimmed by 3 bases and J by 4 bases, 8 bases remained unmatched. CDR1 is SNHLY, CDR2 FYNNEI, per germline. This CDR3 is 15 amino acids long. DNA of the CDR3: TGTGCCAGCAGTGACGGAGCGGGAATCGGAGAGACCCAGTACTTC. Amino acid sequence: CASSDGAGIGETQYF. Filled out from reference TRBV2 and TRBJ2-5, the complete variable domain reads EPEVTQTPSHQVTQMGQEVILRCVPISNHLYFYWYRQILGQKVEFLVSFYNNEISEKSEIFDDQFSVERPDGSNFTLKIRSTKLEDSAMYFCASSDGAGIGETQYFGPGTRLLVL.

The chain is built from TRBV18 and TRBJ1-5, with 7 bases fitting TRBD1. The CDR3 loop spans 14 amino acids. CDR1 and CDR2 from the germline V gene are KGHSH and LQKENI. With V trimmed by 6 bases and J by 3 bases, 5 bases remained unmatched. The CDR3 DNA is TGTGCCAGCTCGTGGGACAGCCTCAATCAGCCCCAGCATTTT. Protein sequence: CASSWDSLNQPQHF. Based on the CDR3 plus reference TRBV18 and TRBJ1-5, the full variable domain is NAGVMQNPRHLVRRRGQEARLRCSPMKGHSHVYWYRQLPEEGLKFMVYLQKENIIDESGMPKERFSAEFPKEGPSILRIQQVVRGDSAAYFCASSWDSLNQPQHFGDGTRLSIL.

The chain combines TRBV5-4 with TRBJ2-5; the D gene is possibly TRBD1 (5 bases). Per the germline V gene, CDR1 is SGHNT and CDR2 is YYREEE (reference sequence). The CDR3 length is 13 residues. Trimming cost V 2 bases and J 5 bases, with 10 bases left between them. Written as DNA, the CDR3 is TGTGCCAGCAGCTTACCCCCAGGGGAGACCCAGTACTTC. Its protein is CASSLPPGETQYF.

This clone was detected only once. The V gene is TRBV30, the J gene TRBJ1-6; 7 bases match TRBD1. Germline trimming cut 3 bases from V and 0 bases from J; bases unmatched to any gene: 5. CDR3 length equals 16 residues. Per the germline V gene, CDR1 is GTSNPN and CDR2 is SVGIG (reference sequence). Here the CDR3 reads CAWSITGVSYNSPLHF. The DNA for the CDR3 is TGTGCCTGGAGCATAACAGGGGTCTCCTATAATTCACCCCTCCACTTT.

Of note for this clone: Additional DNA sequences in this sample encode the identical CDR3. This rearrangement joins TRBV29-1 to TRBJ2-5, with 7 bases matching TRBD1. The junction had 6 bases not matched to a gene; V was cut back by 7 bases and J by 4 bases. CDR3 size: 12 residues. The germline V gene encodes CDR1 SQVTM and CDR2 ANQGSEA. CDR3 coding DNA: TGCAGCGCGCGGACAGGTGGAGAGACCCAGTACTTC. Translation gives CSARTGGETQYF.

Details on this clone: This same CDR3 is encoded by further DNA sequences in the sample. V is TRBV3-1 (or the pseudogene TRBV3-2) and J is TRBJ2-5; D not certain. From germline, CDR1 is LGHDT and CDR2 YNNKEL (reference sequence). The CDR3 loop spans 12 amino acids. V lost 0 bases, J lost 4 bases, and 3 bases lay in between. CDR3 nucleotide sequence: TGTGCCAGCAGCCAAGATCGAGAGACCCAGTACTTC. It translates to CASSQDRETQYF.

The rearrangement uses TRBV3-1 (or the pseudogene TRBV3-2) and TRBJ2-2; 8 bases agree with TRBD2. V lost 4 bases, J lost 7 bases, and 11 bases stayed unmatched. CDR1 is LGHDT and CDR2 is YNNKEL in the germline V gene (reference sequence). The CDR3 has 16 residues. CDR3 DNA: TGTGCCAGCAGCCCGAGCGGGACTAGGCATATCGGGGAGCTGTTTTTT. This sequence encodes CASSPSGTRHIGELFF.

The chain joins TRBV28 to TRBJ1-2, with a weak D call TRBD1 (6 bases). The germline CDR1 and CDR2 sequences are MDHEN and SYDVKM. CDR3 size: 15 residues. V lost 2 bases to trimming and J lost 7 bases, with 17 bases between them. The CDR3, as DNA: TGTGCCAGCAGTTTAAGCGGTCACAGGGTGTCTGGCTACACCTTC. Protein: CASSLSGHRVSGYTF.

The gene calls are TRBV6-5 and TRBJ1-2, with TRBD1 matching 7 bases. The CDR3 is 14 residues long. In germline, CDR1 is MNHEY, CDR2 SVGAGI. The ends lost 6 bases at V and 5 bases at J; junction bases unmatched: 9. The CDR3 loop reads CASRNRGTVYGYTF. The CDR3 DNA reads as TGTGCCAGCAGGAACCGCGGGACAGTATATGGCTACACCTTC.

Note on this clone: The same CDR3 arises from other DNA sequences in this sample as well. The rearrangement joins TRBV2 to TRBJ2-7; a weak D match, TRBD2 (5 bases). V lost 6 bases and J 4 bases, leaving 7 bases between the germline ends. The CDR3 consists of 11 residues. Per germline, CDR1 SNHLY and CDR2 FYNNEI. DNA for the CDR3: TGTGCCAGCAGAGGCGGGTACGAGCAGTACTTC. It is translated as CASRGGYEQYF. Combining the CDR3 with reference TRBV2 and TRBJ2-7 gives the whole variable domain EPEVTQTPSHQVTQMGQEVILRCVPISNHLYFYWYRQILGQKVEFLVSFYNNEISEKSEIFDDQFSVERPDGSNFTLKIRSTKLEDSAMYFCASRGGYEQYFGPGTRLTVT.

This clone was picked up a small number of times. Additional DNA sequences in this sample encode the identical CDR3. V gene TRBV7-2 combines with J gene TRBJ2-5, with unresolved D. The V and J ends lost 1 base and 1 base respectively, with 4 bases between them. The CDR3 length is 13 residues. Germline CDR1 is SGHTA and CDR2 is FQGNSA. The CDR3 DNA follows: TGTGCCAGCAGCTTAGTCAGCCAAGAGACCCAGTACTTC. Its translation is CASSLVSQETQYF.

The V gene is TRBV28, the J gene TRBJ2-1; TRBD2 matches 12 bases. CDR1 is MDHEN and CDR2 is SYDVKM in the germline V gene. The CDR3 covers 15 residues. After removal of 7 bases from V and 3 bases from J, the junction contained 4 bases not matched to a gene. In nucleotides, the CDR3 is TGTGCCAGCATCACTAGCGGGAGGAGCTACAATGAGCAGTTCTTC. It is translated as CASITSGRSYNEQFF.